The 30 T cell receptor beta chains below were found in one sample sequenced in a study of cytomegalovirus exposure and HLA in healthy donors. The PCR had 60 Vbeta and 13 Jbeta primers. Sequencing was performed with immunoSEQ multiplex PCR; in TCRdb, only in-frame clones are kept and a portion is missing. Here the sample table reports approximately 93,000 clones. Material: PBMCs. Receptor source: a woman in her 30s in good health and CMV-seronegative.

The CDR3 DNA reads as TGTGCCAGCAGCCAAAGAATGCGGCTAGCGGGAGGCGGTTACGAGCAGTACTTC. This translates into CASSQRMRLAGGGYEQYF. This rearrangement joins TRBV14 to TRBJ2-7; TRBD2 aligns across 11 bases. Trimming at V came to 2 bases and at J to 4 bases, leaving 13 bases not matched to a gene. Germline V gives CDR1 SGHDN, CDR2 FVKESK. This CDR3 comprises 18 residues.

V usage is TRBV6-5 and J usage is TRBJ1-1, with D maybe TRBD1 (5 bases). This CDR3 is built from 14 residues. The germline V and J ends were trimmed by 5 bases and 4 bases, with 14 bases remaining between them. Germline V gene sequence: CDR1 MNHEY, CDR2 SVGAGI. The CDR3 DNA follows: TGTGCCAGCAGTCTTATACAAGGGGCCACTGAAGCTTTCTTT. Amino acids: CASSLIQGATEAFF.

The V and J genes are TRBV9 and TRBJ1-6, with 9 bases aligning to TRBD1. This CDR3 is built from 14 residues. The germline V gene has CDR1 SGDLS and CDR2 YYNGEE. The J segment lost 10 bases and the V segment lost 4 bases, leaving 6 bases of the junction unmatched. The CDR3 bases are TGTGCCAGCAGCTTCCGGGACAGGGCATCACCCCTCCACTTT. Its translation: CASSFRDRASPLHF.

The J gene is TRBJ2-1, the V gene TRBV7-6, with 15 nucleotides matching TRBD2. CDR1 is SGHVS, CDR2 FNYEAQ, per germline. The CDR3 sequence is 16 residues long. The V segment lost 3 bases and the J segment 8 bases; nucleotides outside the gene matches: 5. The CDR3 coding sequence is TGTGCCAGCAGCTTTGGACTAGCGGGGGGGAGGGATGAGCAGTTCTTC. It specifies CASSFGLAGGRDEQFF.

The chain joins TRBV18 to TRBJ2-5, with D tentatively TRBD2 (6 bases). Between the trimmed V and J ends, which lost 6 bases and 5 bases, there was a span of 13 bases. The CDR3 is 13 residues long. Germline lookup yields CDR1 KGHSH and CDR2 LQKENI. The DNA of the CDR3 is TGTGCCAGCTCCGTGGGGCGGGGCGAGACCCAGTACTTC. This sequence encodes CASSVGRGETQYF.

The gene calls are TRBV28 and TRBJ2-4; 14 bases match TRBD2. Germline CDR1 MDHEN, CDR2 SYDVKM. This CDR3 is 18 amino acids long. J was trimmed by 1 base and V by 3 bases; bases with no gene match: 5. CDR3: CASSFSGLAGAAKNIQYF. CDR3 coding DNA: TGTGCCAGCAGTTTCTCGGGACTAGCGGGAGCGGCCAAAAACATTCAGTACTTC.

The chain carries TRBV2 and TRBJ1-1; D perhaps matches TRBD1 (5 bases). Trimming removed 7 bases from V and 1 base from J, with 16 bases in between. The CDR3 contains 15 residues. Looked up from germline, CDR1 is SNHLY and CDR2 is FYNNEI. The CDR3 loop reads CASKSGDSANTEAFF. CDR3 bases: TGTGCCAGCAAATCGGGGGACTCGGCGAACACTGAAGCTTTCTTT.

This chain joins TRBV28 and TRBJ2-6, with 9 bases lining up with TRBD2. The CDR3 runs 17 residues. V lost 4 bases to trimming and J lost 0 bases; unmatched junction nucleotides: 4. The germline gives CDR1 MDHEN, CDR2 SYDVKM. The CDR3 DNA follows: TGTGCCAGCAGTTCCGGGACTAGCAGCTCTGGGGCCAACGTCCTGACTTTC. The encoded protein is CASSSGTSSSGANVLTF.

The chain couples TRBV7-3 to TRBJ2-3; 8 bases map to TRBD2. There are 15 residues in the CDR3. From germline, CDR1 is SGHTA and CDR2 FQGTGA. V trimming: 3 bases; J trimming: 5 bases; junction bases outside the gene matches: 7. CDR3 amino acids: CASSFGGGRGDTQYF. The CDR3 nucleotides are TGTGCCAGCAGCTTCGGCGGGGGGAGAGGAGATACGCAGTATTTT.

The chain has TRBV7-2 and TRBJ1-5; possible D gene TRBD1, 5 bases. Trimming shortened V by 5 bases and J by 1 base, and 15 bases separated the two germline ends. CDR1 SGHTA and CDR2 FQGNSA come from the germline V gene. CDR3 length: 16 residues. The CDR3 coding sequence is TGTGCCAGCAGCACCCGGACGGGACTAAGCAATCAGCCCCAGCATTTT. Its translation: CASSTRTGLSNQPQHF.

DNA for the CDR3: TGTGCCAGCAGCGAGGACAGGGATGGAAACACCATATATTTT. Amino acids: CASSEDRDGNTIYF. This chain uses TRBV7-9 with TRBJ1-3; 8 bases map to TRBD1. Per the germline V gene, CDR1 is SEHNR and CDR2 is FQNEAQ (reference sequence). V shed 5 bases and J 3 bases; nucleotides not matched to a gene: 3. This CDR3 has 14 residues.

V is TRBV6-5 and J is TRBJ2-5, with 7 positions matching TRBD1. The better agreement between TRBJ2-7 and the DNA end casts doubt on the J call. Germline loops: CDR1 MNHEY, CDR2 SVGAGI. The CDR3 covers 15 residues. The CDR3 DNA follows: TGTGCCAGCAGCCCAGAGGGTAGGGGGCTCTACGAGCAGTACTTC. This codes for CASSPEGRGLYEQYF.

The chain couples TRBV28 to TRBJ2-7; 7 positions match TRBD1. Trimming at V came to 6 bases and at J to 7 bases, leaving 21 bases not matched to a gene. The CDR3 consists of 17 residues. Germline values: CDR1 MDHEN, CDR2 SYDVKM. The CDR3 is CASSPGRTGAFSREQYF. The DNA for the CDR3 is TGTGCCAGCAGCCCGGGCCGAACAGGGGCCTTTTCTAGAGAGCAGTACTTC.

The V and J genes are TRBV28 and TRBJ1-5, with 7 bases aligning to TRBD1. The trim removed 5 bases at V and 0 bases at J, leaving 4 bases unmatched. The CDR3 runs to 15 residues. Per the germline V gene, CDR1 is MDHEN and CDR2 is SYDVKM. The CDR3 is CASSQQGFSNQPQHF. CDR3 sequence (DNA): TGTGCCAGCAGTCAACAGGGGTTTAGCAATCAGCCCCAGCATTTT.

The chain links TRBV19 to TRBJ2-6, with D uncertain. The CDR3 totals 15 residues. Germline V gene lookup returns CDR1 LNHDA and CDR2 SQIVND (reference sequence). Trimming removed 3 bases from V and 0 bases from J, with 6 bases in between. CDR3 loop: CASSMSGSGANVLTF. CDR3 in DNA: TGTGCCAGTAGTATGTCGGGCTCTGGGGCCAACGTCCTGACTTTC.

Comment on this clone: Sequence at one end of the junction differs from germline and may be a read error. J is TRBJ1-5 and V is TRBV7-7; 7 bases match TRBD1. Looked up from germline, CDR1 is SSHAT and CDR2 is FNYEAQ (reference sequence). The CDR3 spans 16 residues. The DNA of the CDR3 is TGTGCTAGCAGCTTAGCTATGACAGGGCTTTGTCAGCCCCAGCATTTT. Translating it yields CASSLAMTGLCQPQHF. Full variable domain (rest looked up from reference TRBV7-7 and TRBJ1-5): GAGVSQSPRYKVTKRGQDVTLRCDPISSHATLYWYQQALGQGPEFLTYFNYEAQPDKSGLPSDRFSAERPEGSISTLTIQRTEQRDSAMYRCASSLAMTGLCQPQHFGDGTRLSIL.

The V call is TRBV5-6, the J call TRBJ2-3; D gene ambiguous. Trimming removed 0 bases from V and 0 bases from J, with 5 bases in between. The CDR3 covers 14 residues. CDR1 and CDR2 (germline): SGHDT, YYEEEE. CDR3 sequence (DNA): TGTGCCAGCAGCTTGGCAGGCAGCACAGATACGCAGTATTTT. Residues: CASSLAGSTDTQYF.

The rearrangement uses TRBV28 and TRBJ1-2, with unresolved D. CDR1 MDHEN and CDR2 SYDVKM come from the germline V gene. This CDR3 contains 15 residues. The ends were cut back, 2 bases at V and 4 bases at J, with 14 bases in the middle. CDR3 protein: CASSLLGEPIYGYTF. In DNA, the CDR3 is TGTGCCAGCAGTTTACTGGGAGAACCGATCTATGGCTACACCTTC.

The chain couples TRBV9 to TRBJ1-1, with D maybe TRBD1 (5 bases). The germline V and J ends were trimmed by 0 bases and 3 bases, with 9 bases remaining between them. CDR3 length: 14 residues. The germline V gene encodes CDR1 SGDLS and CDR2 YYNGEE. This CDR3 reads CASSVEGWDTEAFF. The CDR3 nucleotides are TGTGCCAGCAGCGTAGAGGGGTGGGACACTGAAGCTTTCTTT.

This chain links TRBV4-2 with TRBJ1-1; the D gene is possibly TRBD1 (5 bases). Trimming left V 5 bases short and J 1 base short, with 14 bases between. The CDR3 consists of 15 residues. The V gene's germline CDR1 is LGHNA and CDR2 YNFKEQ. The CDR3 spells CASSGSPTGNTEAFF. The CDR3 DNA reads as TGTGCCAGCAGCGGAAGCCCCACAGGGAACACTGAAGCTTTCTTT.

The V call is TRBV28, the J call TRBJ1-2; D not resolved. V was cut by 6 bases and J by 1 base, with 9 bases left in between. CDR1 is MDHEN and CDR2 is SYDVKM in the germline V gene. The CDR3 extends over 13 amino acids. The CDR3 protein is CASRERDNYGYTF. CDR3 DNA sequence: TGTGCCAGCAGGGAGAGAGATAACTATGGCTACACCTTC.

The V call is TRBV9, the J call TRBJ1-1; no clear D gene. The CDR3 has 14 residues. The germline CDR1 and CDR2 sequences are SGDLS and YYNGEE. Trimming removed 4 bases from V and 4 bases from J, with 14 bases in between. Here the CDR3 DNA reads TGTGCCAGCAGCCCCCAGGTTTTTGGCACTGAAGCTTTCTTT. This gives the protein CASSPQVFGTEAFF.

CDR3 sequence reads: CASSLGGRAQNTGELFF. Here the CDR3 DNA reads TGTGCCAGCAGCCTTGGGGGGAGGGCCCAGAACACCGGGGAGCTGTTTTTT. V and J are TRBV5-4 and TRBJ2-2; 7 positions match TRBD2. The length of the CDR3 is 17 residues. Trimming at V came to 4 bases and at J to 1 base, leaving 10 bases not matched to a gene. Germline V gene data show CDR1 as SGHNT and CDR2 as YYREEE (reference sequence).

The chain carries TRBV2 and TRBJ2-2; 12 bases agree with TRBD2. The germline V gene has CDR1 SNHLY and CDR2 FYNNEI. V was clipped by 3 bases and J by 6 bases; unmatched bases: 2. The CDR3 has 15 residues. As DNA, the CDR3 is TGTGCCAGCAGTGAGGCTAGCGGGAGGGCCGGGGAGCTGTTTTTT. Amino acid sequence: CASSEASGRAGELFF.

The chain recombines TRBV28 with TRBJ2-2; D gene unclear. CDR3 length: 13 amino acids. Germline values: CDR1 MDHEN, CDR2 SYDVKM. Trimming shortened V by 11 bases and J by 2 bases, and 12 bases separated the two germline ends. DNA for the CDR3: TGTGCCTCAACGGAGCAAAACACCGGGGAGCTGTTTTTT. Translation gives CASTEQNTGELFF.

V usage is TRBV7-6 and J usage is TRBJ2-7; D is perhaps TRBD1 (6 bases). Between the trimmed V and J ends, which lost 1 base and 3 bases, there was a span of 10 bases. Germline CDR1 SGHVS, CDR2 FNYEAQ. The CDR3 has 14 residues. CDR3 coding DNA: TGTGCCAGCAGCTTAGAGGGGGTATACTACGAGCAGTACTTC. It encodes CASSLEGVYYEQYF. The entire variable domain, with the rest obtained from reference TRBV7-6 and TRBJ2-7, is as follows: GAGVSQSPRYKVTKRGQDVALRCDPISGHVSLYWYRQALGQGPEFLTYFNYEAQQDKSGLPNDRFSAERPEGSISTLTIQRTEQRDSAMYRCASSLEGVYYEQYFGPGTRLTVT.

CDR3 in amino acids: CASSQTQLNYGYTF. The CDR3 DNA is TGCGCCAGCAGCCAGACACAGCTGAACTATGGCTACACCTTC. V is TRBV4-1 and J is TRBJ1-2; D gene unclear. Germline CDR1 is MGHRA and CDR2 is YSYEKL. Trimming stripped 3 bases from V and 2 bases from J, with 10 bases between. This CDR3 has 14 amino acids.

The chain employs TRBV2 and TRBJ1-1; no firm D call. Germline CDR1 is SNHLY and CDR2 is FYNNEI. Deletions cut 3 bases from V and 1 base from J, with 6 bases between. The CDR3 covers 13 residues. CDR3 loop: CASSDWPNTEAFF. Here the CDR3 DNA reads TGTGCCAGCAGTGATTGGCCGAACACTGAAGCTTTCTTT.

The gene calls are TRBV5-6 and TRBJ2-1, with 9 bases aligning to TRBD1. Per germline, CDR1 SGHDT and CDR2 YYEEEE. This CDR3 comprises 17 residues. V lost 4 bases, J lost 4 bases, and 12 bases stayed unmatched. CDR3 protein: CASSLPWGQGLYNEQFF. The DNA for the CDR3 is TGTGCCAGCAGCCTTCCATGGGGACAGGGACTTTACAATGAGCAGTTCTTC.

The rearrangement joins TRBV7-2 to TRBJ2-1; D is perhaps TRBD2 (5 bases). V lost 0 bases and J lost 7, with 10 bases in between. Germline loops: CDR1 SGHTA, CDR2 FQGNSA. The CDR3 extends over 14 amino acids. The chain's CDR3 is CASSLARGSNEQFF. In nucleotides, the CDR3 is TGTGCCAGCAGCTTAGCTCGGGGAAGTAATGAGCAGTTCTTC.